Below, one T cell receptor beta chain is given with its context. Its target is unknown. Germline-derived CDR1 and CDR2 are DFQATT and SNEGSKA (reference sequence). V shed 1 base and J shed 10 bases, with 18 bases lying between them. There are 14 residues in the CDR3. The entry originates in a study of breast tumors, draining lymph nodes, adjacent tissues. General study points: Findings are consistent with lymph node origin and intratumoral expansion of most tumor T cells. That most tumor T cells come from lymph nodes remained unproven.

From the multiplex PCR reads, TCRdb called clonotypes with MiXCR, one entry per CDR3 protein. The sample contains 290,000 or so distinct CDR3 sequences, about 30% of which appear only once. The lymph nodes were axillary draining lymph nodes from breast cancer patients. This receptor was identified in a female donor with breast cancer. Some clones in this sample may be carry-over from other donors' samples. The chain is built from TRBV20-1 and TRBJ2-3; TRBD2 might be the D (6 bases). The sequenced sample consisted of axillary lymph node tissue. The CDR3 sequence is CSARGGDASYAQYF. CDR3 nucleotides: TGCAGTGCTAGAGGGGGGGATGCCAGCTATGCGCAGTATTTT.